This entry describes one TCR beta chain. Its cognate antigen is unknown. The 5'RACE method, run with constant-segment primers, produced TCR alpha and TCR beta cDNA libraries (carrying sample barcodes and UMIs). Via MiXCR, TCRdb re-called the 5' RACE reads, giving one row per CDR3 protein. The table lists fewer than 110,000 distinct CDR3 sequences, 13% to 15% of them singletons. This specimen belongs to a study of T-cell memory formation after mild COVID-19. Germline V gene data show CDR1 as SGDLS and CDR2 as YYNGEE. This CDR3 contains 16 residues. The V and J ends lost 4 bases and 0 bases respectively, with 16 bases between them. Study-wide results and caveats: The study found contracting CD4+ clones mainly in CM and EM and contracting CD8+ clones in EMRA. Contracting clones, day 15 to 85, had balanced CD4/CD8, and later expanders favored CD4+. Cross-reactive memory seemingly joined, as some responding clones were found in pre-infection memory.

This chain uses TRBV9 with TRBJ2-5; the D gene could be TRBD1 or TRBD2 (6 bases each). This receptor was obtained from a man between 18 and 29 years old who had mild COVID-19 (a few samples of this study predate the infection). Cell type and time point are not known. Sequenced: PBMCs or a T cell subset sorted from them (not recorded which). The CDR3 reads CASSPDDGGDQETQYF. DNA of the CDR3: TGTGCCAGCAGCCCGGACGACGGGGGCGACCAAGAGACCCAGTACTTC.